This TCR beta chain appears in the sequencing data of a study of T-cell memory formation after mild COVID-19. As for the study in general: TCR clustering was largely donor specific. Study-wide results and limits: Some responding clones appeared in pre-infection memory, suggesting cross-reactive memory joined.

TCRdb called the 5' RACE reads again in MiXCR, with one record for every CDR3 protein. The sample includes under 450,000 distinct CDR3 sequences, less than 25% of them seen just once. V dropped 1 base and J dropped 2 bases, with 9 bases sitting between them. The germline CDR1 and CDR2 sequences are SGHVS and FNYEAQ. CDR3 size: 14 residues. The sample holds a few counts of this clonotype. Its target is unknown. This TCR came from an adult woman who had mild COVID-19 (a few samples of this study predate the infection). Cell type and time point are not known. Sequencing used PBMCs or a T cell subset sorted from them (not recorded which). The V call is TRBV7-6, the J call TRBJ2-7; D unclear. This CDR3 reads CASSLGTATYEQYF. CDR3 coding DNA: TGTGCCAGCAGCTTAGGGACGGCTACCTACGAGCAGTACTTC.